The source of this T cell receptor (beta chain) is a study of cytotoxic CD8 clonotypes in ibrutinib-treated CLL. There are 13 residues in the CDR3. Trimming cost V 6 bases and J 8 bases, with 14 bases left between them. Germline lookup yields CDR1 MNHNS and CDR2 SASEGT. This table comes from immunoSEQ multiplex PCR, and its TCRdb copy is limited to in-frame clones, with some not included. Of roughly 250,000 clones in the sample, under 80% were seen once. The J gene is TRBJ1-5, the V gene TRBV6-1; D unresolved. This TCR came from a human donor with chronic lymphocytic leukemia. The material was PBMCs, obtained after 24 months of ibrutinib treatment. The CDR3 sequence is CASSATWQEPQHF. The CDR3 DNA reads as TGTGCCAGCAGCGCGACCTGGCAAGAGCCCCAGCATTTT.